The clone carrying this T cell receptor (beta chain) came up once. Seattle-derived patients entered the study during active infection and were followed longitudinally. Study processing details: Amplification from reference gene primers served as the basis for estimated nucleated cell counts. Repertoires were generated with immunoSEQ multiplex PCR, while TCRdb's copy carries only in-frame clones and drops some. That table furnishes V, J and clone size, whereas the DNA furnished D and trimming. The sample holds 450,000 or so clones, roughly 90% seen once. The sample comes from a study of blood T cell repertoires in COVID-19. Looking at the study overall: Acute-phase and convalescent COVID-19 samples originated in the United States, Italy and Spain. The cDNA or gDNA used as material had been derived from T cells, B-cell-depleted T cells, or PBMCs.

The germline CDR1 and CDR2 sequences are MNHEY and SVGAGI. The V end lost 6 bases, the J end lost 5 bases, and 11 bases lay between the germline ends. The CDR3 spans 13 residues. The sample comprised peripheral blood. This receptor was identified in a man younger than 35 with COVID-19, enrolled during active disease. The J gene is TRBJ2-1, the V gene TRBV6-5; D unclear. The CDR3 nucleotides read TGTGCCAGCAGGGAGACCAATAACAATGAGCAGTTCTTC. This translates into CASRETNNNEQFF.